This is a list of T cell receptor beta chains from one sample in a study of identical twins. TCRdb analysed the 5' RACE reads with MiXCR anew, one entry per CDR3 protein. Here the sample spans under 1 million distinct CDR3 sequences, around 12% being singletons. A further study also used this sample, focusing on yellow fever vaccine responses in identical twins.

Sequenced sample: PBMCs. These receptors all come from a woman younger than 35 in good health. Each CDR3 is given with its conserved first and last residue. The order of the fields is J gene, V gene, D gene, clone size, CDR3 protein, CDR3 DNA. D genes are given only for firm matches. A clone size is listed for some rows: how often the clone was seen (once, few, many), or a class if it is expanded.

j_call: TRBJ2-6; v_call: TRBV6-5; d_call: -; clone_size: few; cdr3_aa: CASSYEGLRGSGANVLTF; cdr3_nt: TGTGCCAGCAGTTACGAGGGACTTCGTGGCTCTGGGGCCAACGTCCTGACTTTC
j_call: TRBJ2-4; v_call: TRBV6-2/TRBV6-3; d_call: -; clone_size: -; cdr3_aa: CASSYSNAQLAKNIQYF; cdr3_nt: TGTGCCAGCAGTTACTCGAACGCCCAACTAGCCAAAAACATTCAGTACTTC
j_call: TRBJ2-3; v_call: TRBV9; d_call: TRBD1; clone_size: -; cdr3_aa: CASSDRDRANTQYF; cdr3_nt: TGTGCCAGCAGCGACCGGGACAGGGCTAATACGCAGTATTTT
j_call: TRBJ1-5; v_call: TRBV27; d_call: -; clone_size: -; cdr3_aa: CASSLSGWGVDQPQHF; cdr3_nt: TGTGCCAGCAGTTTAAGCGGTTGGGGGGTGGATCAGCCCCAGCATTTT
j_call: TRBJ2-4; v_call: TRBV25-1; d_call: TRBD2; clone_size: few; cdr3_aa: CASSEYWSSGSRKTKNIQYF; cdr3_nt: TGTGCCAGCAGTGAATATTGGTCTAGCGGGAGTCGGAAAACCAAAAACATTCAGTACTTC
j_call: TRBJ2-5; v_call: TRBV20-1; d_call: -; clone_size: -; cdr3_aa: CSARKGAYQETQYF; cdr3_nt: TGCAGTGCTAGGAAAGGGGCATACCAAGAGACCCAGTACTTC
j_call: TRBJ2-1; v_call: TRBV24-1; d_call: TRBD2; clone_size: -; cdr3_aa: CATSDLDRAGLAGSNEQFF; cdr3_nt: TGTGCCACCAGTGATTTAGACAGGGCTGGACTAGCGGGAAGCAATGAGCAGTTCTTC
j_call: TRBJ2-1; v_call: TRBV20-1; d_call: TRBD2; clone_size: few; cdr3_aa: CSASAGGRYEQFF; cdr3_nt: TGCAGTGCTAGTGCGGGGGGGCGATATGAGCAGTTCTTC
j_call: TRBJ1-4; v_call: TRBV5-1; d_call: -; clone_size: few; cdr3_aa: CASSLAFGGEKLFF; cdr3_nt: TGCGCCAGCAGCTTGGCTTTCGGTGGAGAAAAACTGTTTTTT
j_call: TRBJ2-1; v_call: TRBV20-1; d_call: -; clone_size: few; cdr3_aa: CSARDTGPVPYNEQFF; cdr3_nt: TGCAGTGCTAGAGATACGGGACCCGTCCCCTACAATGAGCAGTTCTTC
j_call: TRBJ2-3; v_call: TRBV18; d_call: -; clone_size: once; cdr3_aa: CASARGGTDTQYF; cdr3_nt: TGTGCCAGCGCCCGAGGGGGGACAGATACGCAGTATTTT
j_call: TRBJ1-4; v_call: TRBV29-1; d_call: TRBD1; clone_size: few; cdr3_aa: CSPEADRGEKLFF; cdr3_nt: TGCAGCCCCGAGGCGGACAGGGGTGAAAAACTGTTTTTT
j_call: TRBJ1-1; v_call: TRBV4-2; d_call: -; clone_size: many; cdr3_aa: CASSQATAGDTEAFF; cdr3_nt: TGTGCCAGCAGCCAAGCCACCGCAGGCGACACTGAAGCTTTCTTT
j_call: TRBJ2-1; v_call: TRBV7-7; d_call: -; clone_size: many; cdr3_aa: CASSLYAAHEQFF; cdr3_nt: TGTGCCAGCAGCTTATATGCTGCGCATGAGCAGTTCTTC
j_call: TRBJ1-6; v_call: TRBV5-6; d_call: -; clone_size: few; cdr3_aa: CASSPSEGPYSPLHF; cdr3_nt: TGTGCCAGCAGCCCTAGTGAGGGCCCCTATTCACCCCTCCACTTT
j_call: TRBJ1-5; v_call: TRBV4-2; d_call: TRBD1; clone_size: few; cdr3_aa: CASSQGQGDNQPQHF; cdr3_nt: TGTGCCAGCAGCCAAGGGCAGGGGGACAATCAGCCCCAGCATTTT
j_call: TRBJ2-5; v_call: TRBV12-3/TRBV12-4; d_call: TRBD2; clone_size: -; cdr3_aa: CAISSGGGQETQYF; cdr3_nt: TGTGCCATCTCCTCCGGGGGGGGGCAAGAGACCCAGTACTTC